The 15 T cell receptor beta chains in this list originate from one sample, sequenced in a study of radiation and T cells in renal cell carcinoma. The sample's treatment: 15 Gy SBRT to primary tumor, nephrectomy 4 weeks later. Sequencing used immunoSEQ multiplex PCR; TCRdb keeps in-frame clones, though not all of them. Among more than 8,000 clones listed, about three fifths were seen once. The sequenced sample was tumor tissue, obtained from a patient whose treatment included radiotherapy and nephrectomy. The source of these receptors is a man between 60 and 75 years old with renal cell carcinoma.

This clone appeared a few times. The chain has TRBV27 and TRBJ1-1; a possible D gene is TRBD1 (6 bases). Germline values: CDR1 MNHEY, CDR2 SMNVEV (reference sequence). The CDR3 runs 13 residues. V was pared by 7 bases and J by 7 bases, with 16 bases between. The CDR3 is CASKRGVDFEAFF. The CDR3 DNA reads TGTGCCAGCAAGAGGGGGGTCGACTTTGAAGCTTTCTTT.

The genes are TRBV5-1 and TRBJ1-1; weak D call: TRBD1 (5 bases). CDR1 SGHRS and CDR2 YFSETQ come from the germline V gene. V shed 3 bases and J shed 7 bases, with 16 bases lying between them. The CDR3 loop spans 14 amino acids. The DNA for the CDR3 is TGCGCCAGCAGCTCGGGACCGGGACCCTATGAAGCTTTCTTT. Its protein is CASSSGPGPYEAFF.

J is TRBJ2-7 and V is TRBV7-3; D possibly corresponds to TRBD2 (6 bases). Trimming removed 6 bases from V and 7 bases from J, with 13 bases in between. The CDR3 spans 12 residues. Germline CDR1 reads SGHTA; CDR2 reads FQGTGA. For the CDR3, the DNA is TGTGCCAGCAGTTTCGACGGGGGTGAGCAGTACTTC. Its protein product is CASSFDGGEQYF.

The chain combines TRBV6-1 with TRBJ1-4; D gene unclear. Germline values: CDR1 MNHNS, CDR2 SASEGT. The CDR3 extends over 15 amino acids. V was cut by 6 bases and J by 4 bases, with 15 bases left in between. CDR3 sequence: CASRKTTADNEKLFF. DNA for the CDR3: TGTGCCAGCAGAAAGACCACAGCTGATAATGAAAAACTGTTTTTT.

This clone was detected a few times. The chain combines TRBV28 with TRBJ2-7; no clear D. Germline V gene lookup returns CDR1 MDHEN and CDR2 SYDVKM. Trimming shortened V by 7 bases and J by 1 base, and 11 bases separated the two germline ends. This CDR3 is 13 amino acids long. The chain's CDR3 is CASKSSGSYEQYF. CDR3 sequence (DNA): TGTGCCAGCAAAAGTTCTGGGTCCTACGAGCAGTACTTC. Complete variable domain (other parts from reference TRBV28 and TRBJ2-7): DVKVTQSSRYLVKRTGEKVFLECVQDMDHENMFWYRQDPGLGLRLIYFSYDVKMKEKGDIPEGYSVSREKKERFSLILESASTNQTSMYLCASKSSGSYEQYFGPGTRLTVT.

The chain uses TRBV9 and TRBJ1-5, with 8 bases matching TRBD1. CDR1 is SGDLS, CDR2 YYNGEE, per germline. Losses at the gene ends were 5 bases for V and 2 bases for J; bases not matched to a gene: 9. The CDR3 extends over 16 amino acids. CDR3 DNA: TGTGCCAGCAGTCTCGGTGGGGACAGGCGCAATCAGCCCCAGCATTTT. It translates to CASSLGGDRRNQPQHF.

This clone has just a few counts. The CDR3 coding sequence is TGCGCCAGCAGCTTGGGACAGGGAAATGAAAAACTGTTTTTT. This translates into CASSLGQGNEKLFF. The chain uses TRBV5-1 and TRBJ1-4, with TRBD1 matching 7 bases. Losses at the gene ends were 0 bases for V and 5 bases for J; bases not matched to a gene: 1. The CDR3 is made up of 14 amino acids. In germline, CDR1 is SGHRS, CDR2 YFSETQ.

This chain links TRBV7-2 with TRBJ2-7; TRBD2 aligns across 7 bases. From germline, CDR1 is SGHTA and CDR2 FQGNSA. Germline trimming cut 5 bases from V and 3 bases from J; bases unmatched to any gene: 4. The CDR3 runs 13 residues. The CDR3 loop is CASSGRADYEQYF. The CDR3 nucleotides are TGTGCCAGCAGCGGGAGGGCCGACTACGAGCAGTACTTC. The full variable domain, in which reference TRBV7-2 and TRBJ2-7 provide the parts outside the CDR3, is GAGVSQSPSNKVTEKGKDVELRCDPISGHTALYWYRQSLGQGLEFLIYFQGNSAPDKSGLPSDRFSAERTGGSVSTLTIQRTQQEDSAVYLCASSGRADYEQYFGPGTRLTVT.

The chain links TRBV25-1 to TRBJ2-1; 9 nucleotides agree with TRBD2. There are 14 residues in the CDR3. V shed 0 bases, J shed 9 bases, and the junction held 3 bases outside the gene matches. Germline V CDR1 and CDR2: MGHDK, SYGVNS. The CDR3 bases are TGTGCCAGCAGTGAATATACAGCGGGAGGTGAGCAGTTCTTC. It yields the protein CASSEYTAGGEQFF.

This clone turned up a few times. The CDR3 nucleotides read TGTGCCAGCAGTCCCGCCGGGACTAGCAACGAGCAGTACTTC. Its protein product is CASSPAGTSNEQYF. The rearrangement uses TRBV28 and TRBJ2-7; the match to TRBD2 covers 9 bases. The V and J ends lost 5 bases and 5 bases, in that order; junction bases with no gene match: 7. The CDR3 totals 14 residues. Germline loops: CDR1 MDHEN, CDR2 SYDVKM.

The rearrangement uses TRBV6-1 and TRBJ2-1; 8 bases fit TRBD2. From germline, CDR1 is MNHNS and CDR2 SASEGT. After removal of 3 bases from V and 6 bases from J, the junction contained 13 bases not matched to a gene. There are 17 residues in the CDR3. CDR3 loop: CASSESPASGRPNEQFF. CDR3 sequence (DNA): TGTGCCAGCAGTGAGAGCCCTGCCAGCGGGAGACCCAATGAGCAGTTCTTC.

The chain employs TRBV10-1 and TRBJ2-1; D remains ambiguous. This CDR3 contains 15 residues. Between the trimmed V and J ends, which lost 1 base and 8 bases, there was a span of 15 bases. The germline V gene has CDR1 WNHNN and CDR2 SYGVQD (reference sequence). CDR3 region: CASSEWATNSDEQFF. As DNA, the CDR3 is TGCGCCAGCAGTGAGTGGGCCACAAACTCCGATGAGCAGTTCTTC.

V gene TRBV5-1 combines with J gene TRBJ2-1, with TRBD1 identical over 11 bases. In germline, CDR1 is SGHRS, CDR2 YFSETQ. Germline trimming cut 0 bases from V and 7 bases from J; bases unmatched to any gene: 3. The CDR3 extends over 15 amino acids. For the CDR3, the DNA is TGCGCCAGCAGCTTGGGGACAGGGGGCGGGAATGAGCAGTTCTTC. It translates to CASSLGTGGGNEQFF.

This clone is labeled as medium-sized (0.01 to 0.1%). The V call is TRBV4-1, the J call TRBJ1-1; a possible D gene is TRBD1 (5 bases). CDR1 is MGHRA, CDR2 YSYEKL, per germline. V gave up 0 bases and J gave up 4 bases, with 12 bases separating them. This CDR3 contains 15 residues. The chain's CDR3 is CASSQDRQGGTEAFF. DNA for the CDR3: TGCGCCAGCAGCCAAGACCGGCAGGGAGGCACTGAAGCTTTCTTT.

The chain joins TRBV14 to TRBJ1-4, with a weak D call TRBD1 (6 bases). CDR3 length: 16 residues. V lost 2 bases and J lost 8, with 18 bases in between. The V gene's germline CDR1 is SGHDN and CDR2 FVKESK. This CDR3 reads CASSQITGTAGEKLFF. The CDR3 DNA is TGTGCCAGCAGCCAAATCACAGGGACGGCAGGAGAAAAACTGTTTTTT.